This T cell receptor beta chain was sequenced in a study of T cell changes during pregnancy in multiple sclerosis. V lost 5 bases to trimming and J lost 5 bases, with 9 bases between them. Germline V gene data show CDR1 as SEHNR and CDR2 as FQNEAQ (reference sequence). The CDR3 extends over 12 amino acids. The assay was immunoSEQ multiplex PCR, and TCRdb's table has in-frame clones only and misses some. There are tens of thousands of clones in the sample; around nine tenths occur only once, and roughly 5.7% lies in the top ten. The J gene is TRBJ1-2, the V gene TRBV7-9; D remains ambiguous. The specimen comprised CD8+ T cells from peripheral blood mononuclear cells, sampled before pregnancy. This receptor was taken from a female donor with multiple sclerosis, enrolled in a pregnancy study. CDR3 loop: CASSMSPYGYTF. CDR3 DNA: TGTGCCAGCAGCATGAGTCCGTATGGCTACACCTTC.